Shown below are 15 T cell receptor beta chains from a single sample sequenced in a study of cytomegalovirus exposure and HLA in healthy donors. PCR involved 60 Vbeta and 13 Jbeta primers. The assay was immunoSEQ multiplex PCR, and TCRdb's table has in-frame clones only and misses some. The sample shows about 150,000 clones, approximately 78% of them seen only once. The sequencing sample was made of PBMCs. The receptors were gathered from a middle-aged woman in good health and CMV-seronegative.

The chain has TRBV21-1 and TRBJ2-1; TRBD1 reflects the table's D call only, with no check against the DNA. TRBV21-1 is tagged as a pseudogene. CDR3 length: 12 residues. The CDR3 protein is CASSKWGHEQFF. The CDR3 DNA follows: TGTGCCAGCAGCAAATGGGGCCATGAGCAGTTCTTC.

This chain links TRBV6-1 with TRBJ1-1, with D possibly matching TRBD1 (5 bases). The CDR3 loop spans 13 amino acids. The germline V and J ends were trimmed by 4 bases and 4 bases, with 10 bases remaining between them. Germline lookup yields CDR1 MNHNS and CDR2 SASEGT. The DNA of the CDR3 is TGTGCCAGCAGTGCGGCAGGGATCACTGAAGCTTTCTTT. The encoded protein is CASSAAGITEAFF.

The chain joins TRBV7-2 to TRBJ2-1; 13 bases are a match to TRBD2. V lost 5 bases and J lost 0; bases outside the gene matches: 10. The CDR3 spans 19 residues. CDR1 is SGHTA, CDR2 FQGNSA, per germline. The CDR3 is CASSPGLAGYPSSYNEQFF. CDR3 DNA sequence: TGTGCCAGCAGCCCGGGACTAGCGGGGTACCCTAGCTCCTACAATGAGCAGTTCTTC.

This clone was picked up a small number of times. The chain couples TRBV5-5 to TRBJ1-1, with 8 nucleotides matching TRBD1. This CDR3 has 14 amino acids. V was pared by 5 bases and J by 7 bases, with 10 bases of the junction left unmatched. Germline V gene data show CDR1 as SGHKS and CDR2 as YYEKEE (reference sequence). CDR3 residues: CASRLIQGASEAFF. The CDR3 coding sequence is TGTGCCAGCAGGTTGATCCAGGGGGCAAGTGAAGCTTTCTTT.

The rearrangement uses TRBV2 and TRBJ2-7; a possible D gene is TRBD2 (5 bases). Trimming took off 4 bases at V and 0 bases at J, with 10 bases between the two ends. The CDR3 sequence is 14 residues long. CDR1 is SNHLY, CDR2 FYNNEI, per germline. The CDR3 sequence: CASSGRGASYEQYF. CDR3 nucleotide sequence: TGTGCCAGCAGTGGACGGGGTGCCTCCTACGAGCAGTACTTC.

Only a few counts were recorded for this clone. V is TRBV2 and J is TRBJ1-2, with D possibly being TRBD1 (5 bases). Germline V gene lookup returns CDR1 SNHLY and CDR2 FYNNEI. The CDR3 is made up of 15 amino acids. Trimming stripped 4 bases from V and 3 bases from J, with 15 bases between. The CDR3 DNA follows: TGTGCCAGCAGTGCGGGCCCAGGGCAGTACTATGGCTACACCTTC. It translates to CASSAGPGQYYGYTF.

This clone has only one observation. V and J are TRBV5-1 and TRBJ2-1; 8 bases are shared with TRBD2. This CDR3 has 14 residues. In germline, CDR1 is SGHRS, CDR2 YFSETQ. V shed 4 bases and J 4 bases; nucleotides not matched to a gene: 4. CDR3 loop: CASSTGLVYNEQFF. The CDR3 bases are TGCGCCAGCAGCACGGGACTAGTATACAATGAGCAGTTCTTC.

The chain links TRBV5-6 to TRBJ1-2; D uncertain. CDR1 and CDR2 (germline): SGHDT, YYEEEE. Trimming left V 3 bases short and J 11 bases short, with 14 bases between. The CDR3 has 12 amino acids. CDR3 DNA: TGTGCCAGCAGCTGGCCCGGCGGGCCGTACACCTTC. This translates into CASSWPGGPYTF. The full variable domain, its missing parts supplied by reference TRBV5-6 and TRBJ1-2, is DAGVTQSPTHLIKTRGQQVTLRCSPKSGHDTVSWYQQALGQGPQFIFQYYEEEERQRGNFPDRFSGHQFPNYSSELNVNALLLGDSALYLCASSWPGGPYTFGSGTRLTVV.

The rearrangement links TRBV19 to TRBJ1-5; 8 positions agree with TRBD1. Germline loops: CDR1 LNHDA, CDR2 SQIVND (reference sequence). The ends lost 5 bases at V and 7 bases at J; junction bases unmatched: 7. The CDR3 contains 14 residues. CDR3 loop: CASSYRGREQPQHF. The CDR3 DNA reads as TGTGCCAGTAGTTACAGGGGGAGAGAACAGCCCCAGCATTTT.

The chain has TRBV7-9 and TRBJ1-1; 7 bases match TRBD1. The germline V gene has CDR1 SEHNR and CDR2 FQNEAQ (reference sequence). The CDR3 contains 12 residues. Germline trimming cut 10 bases from V and 1 base from J; bases unmatched to any gene: 3. The CDR3 loop reads CAIRDRNTEAFF. The CDR3 nucleotides are TGTGCCATCCGGGACAGGAACACTGAAGCTTTCTTT.

The chain carries TRBV5-1 and TRBJ2-1, with a possible D match to TRBD1 (7 bases). Germline lookup yields CDR1 SGHRS and CDR2 YFSETQ. V dropped 5 bases and J dropped 8 bases, with 20 bases sitting between them. The CDR3 runs to 15 residues. The CDR3 coding sequence is TGCGCCAGCAGTTTCGGAGGGGGCGAGGTCCATGAGCAGTTCTTC. Protein sequence: CASSFGGGEVHEQFF.

This clone showed up just a few times. The genes are TRBV7-6 and TRBJ1-4; possible D gene TRBD1, 5 bases. The germline V gene has CDR1 SGHVS and CDR2 FNYEAQ. The CDR3 contains 12 residues. The V and J ends lost 1 base and 12 bases respectively, with 9 bases between them. CDR3 amino acids: CASSLERGELFF. For the CDR3, the DNA is TGTGCCAGCAGCTTAGAGCGGGGCGAACTGTTTTTT.

The chain links TRBV6-1 to TRBJ2-2; D might be TRBD2 (5 bases). CDR3 length: 14 residues. Germline lookup yields CDR1 MNHNS and CDR2 SASEGT. Trimming removed 6 bases from V and 1 base from J, with 9 bases in between. The chain's CDR3 is CASRTSENTGELFF. CDR3 nucleotide sequence: TGTGCCAGCAGAACTAGTGAGAACACCGGGGAGCTGTTTTTT.

The gene calls are TRBV5-4 and TRBJ2-5, with TRBD1 as a possible D gene (6 bases). The CDR3 extends over 15 amino acids. The germline V and J ends were trimmed by 3 bases and 0 bases, with 12 bases remaining between them. From germline, CDR1 is SGHNT and CDR2 YYREEE (reference sequence). The chain's CDR3 is CASSSRQVYQETQYF. The CDR3 bases are TGTGCCAGCAGCTCAAGACAGGTTTACCAAGAGACCCAGTACTTC. The full variable domain, rest sourced from reference TRBV5-4 and TRBJ2-5, is ETGVTQSPTHLIKTRGQQVTLRCSSQSGHNTVSWYQQALGQGPQFIFQYYREEENGRGNFPPRFSGLQFPNYSSELNVNALELDDSALYLCASSSRQVYQETQYFGPGTRLLVL.

This chain links TRBV10-1 with TRBJ1-6; D is unclear. This CDR3 is built from 13 residues. Trimming removed 4 bases at V and 8 bases at J, with 9 bases between. Germline assignment: CDR1 WNHNN and CDR2 SYGVQD (reference sequence). DNA of the CDR3: TGCGCCAGCAGTGTTGAGGAGGATTCACCCCTCCACTTT. Amino acid sequence: CASSVEEDSPLHF.